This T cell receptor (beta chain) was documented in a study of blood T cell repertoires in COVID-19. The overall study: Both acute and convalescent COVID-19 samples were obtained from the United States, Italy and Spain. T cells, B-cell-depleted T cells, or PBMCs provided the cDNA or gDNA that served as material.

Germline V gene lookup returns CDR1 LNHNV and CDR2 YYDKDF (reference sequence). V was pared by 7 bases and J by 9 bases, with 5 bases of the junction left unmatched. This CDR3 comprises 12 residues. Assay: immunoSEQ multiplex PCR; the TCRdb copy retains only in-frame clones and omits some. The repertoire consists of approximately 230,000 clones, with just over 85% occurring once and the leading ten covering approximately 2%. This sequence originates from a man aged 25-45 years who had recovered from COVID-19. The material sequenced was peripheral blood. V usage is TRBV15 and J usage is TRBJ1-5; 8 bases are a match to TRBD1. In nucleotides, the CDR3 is TGTGCCACCACCCAGGGGGCCGGGCCCCAGCATTTT. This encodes CATTQGAGPQHF.